This T cell receptor (beta chain) was found in a study of cytomegalovirus exposure and HLA in healthy donors. The CDR3 sequence is 12 residues long. Germline V lookup: CDR1 SEHNR, CDR2 FQNEAQ (reference sequence). Primers: 60 Vbeta forward and 13 Jbeta reverse. Assay used: immunoSEQ multiplex PCR; TCRdb lists only in-frame clones, some missing. This repertoire shows 85,000 to 130,000 clones, about four fifths found once; its top ten account for more than 1.5%. Study-wide results and caveats: The study had only CMV serostatus as immune exposure information. Analysis performed later showed TCR beta chains linked to HLA being more clonally expanded than equally common others. What was likely a sequencing artifact was a cluster of highly shared sequence variants. In an earlier analysis, productive rearrangement rates for most beta V segments clustered near 90% or 30%.

This clone was observed a single time. Antigen specificity is unknown. Compared with germline, one end of the junction differs, possibly owing to a read error. The J gene is TRBJ1-1, the V gene TRBV7-9; D unresolved. Material: PBMCs. This receptor was obtained from a man aged 45-65 years in good health and CMV-seronegative. As DNA, the CDR3 is TGTTCCAGCAGCTTAGGTTTCTCGGAAGCTTTCTTT. Protein: CSSSLGFSEAFF.